The clone carrying this T cell receptor (beta chain) was picked up one time. This sample is drawn from a study of CD8 T cells in Susac syndrome. Looking at the study overall: Patients with Susac syndrome were therapy-naive, treated with corticosteroids, or treated with intravenous immunoglobulin alone when blood was collected.

Per the germline V gene, CDR1 is DFQATT and CDR2 is SNEGSKA (reference sequence). V lost 6 bases and J 10 bases, leaving 23 bases between the germline ends. CDR3 size: 14 residues. Random hexamers were used to reverse transcribe roughly 0.5 to 1 ug of RNA. Using its own MiXCR run on the immunoSEQ multiplex PCR reads, TCRdb lists one record per CDR3 protein. Of fewer than 90,000 distinct CDR3 sequences listed, over 85% were seen once; the top ten hold about 0.41%. The authors sequenced TCR beta from blood CD8+ and CD4+ T cells. The TEMRA cells underwent FACS enrichment, while the CD8+ and CD4+ T cells underwent negative isolation.

The chain links TRBV20-1 to TRBJ2-3, with D maybe TRBD2 (5 bases). This clonotype originated in a human donor with Susac syndrome. The sequencing input was CD8+ T cells from PBMCs. CDR3 region: CSANGVGLHIPQYF. CDR3 nucleotide sequence: TGCAGTGCGAACGGGGTGGGCCTCCATATCCCGCAGTATTTT.